Each of the 29 T cell receptor beta chains below was sequenced from the same sample in a study of molecular identifiers for immune sequencing clone quantification. TCRdb ran MiXCR on the PCR reads and lists one entry per CDR3 protein. The profile shows more than 50,000 distinct CDR3 sequences, about 20% of them singletons. The specimen sequenced was naive CD8+ T cells from blood, with Jurkat cell RNA spiked in. Subset in this sample: FACS-sorted CD8+CD4-CCR7+CD45RA+ naive T cells. The receptor set was obtained from a human donor in good health. Some libraries in this study had Jurkat cell RNA spiked in.

Points on this clonotype: A much larger clone lies a single base off, so this may be a read error. In nucleotides, the CDR3 is TGTGCCAGCAACCAAGCGGAAGGGCCGGGTGAGACCCAGTACTTC. Its translation: CASNQAEGPGETQYF. The genes are TRBV6-5 and TRBJ2-5; D might be TRBD2 (5 bases). This CDR3 is built from 15 residues. CDR1 and CDR2 from the germline V gene are MNHEY and SVGAGI. The V end was cut by 7 bases, the J end by 5 bases, with 20 bases between.

In its sample, this clonotype was seen a few times. The chain carries TRBV4-2 and TRBJ2-3; 14 nucleotides line up with TRBD2. The trim removed 7 bases at V and 6 bases at J, leaving 6 bases unmatched. The germline V gene encodes CDR1 LGHNA and CDR2 YNFKEQ. CDR3 length: 15 residues. CDR3 bases: TGTGCCAGCAAGGGACTAGCGGGAGTTTTGGATACGCAGTATTTT. It codes for CASKGLAGVLDTQYF.

This clonotype was detected only a few times. The gene calls are TRBV3-1 and TRBJ1-6; D not resolved. V was cut by 1 base and J by 8 bases, with 18 bases left in between. The germline CDR1 and CDR2 sequences are LGHDT and YNNKEL (reference sequence). This CDR3 region has 17 residues. The CDR3 bases are TGTGCCAGCAGCCAAGTAGTTGCGAATCTCCGGGATTCACCCCTCCACTTT. Translated, it gives CASSQVVANLRDSPLHF. The full variable domain, its missing parts supplied by reference TRBV3-1 and TRBJ1-6, is DTAVSQTPKYLVTQMGNDKSIKCEQNLGHDTMYWYKQDSKKFLKIMFSYNNKELIINETVPNRFSPKSPDKAHLNLHINSLELGDSAVYFCASSQVVANLRDSPLHFGNGTRLTVT.

This clonotype was counted at least ten times. This chain uses TRBV4-1 with TRBJ2-4; tentatively, D is TRBD2 (5 bases). In germline, CDR1 is MGHRA, CDR2 YSYEKL. The V end lost 0 bases, the J end lost 6 bases, and 9 bases lay between the germline ends. The CDR3 has 14 residues. In nucleotides, the CDR3 is TGCGCCAGCAGCCAAGACTCCGGGATAAACATTCAGTACTTC. Amino acids: CASSQDSGINIQYF.

This clonotype has only a few counts. The gene calls are TRBV5-1 and TRBJ2-7; D may be TRBD1 (5 bases). Per germline, CDR1 SGHRS and CDR2 YFSETQ. This CDR3 spans 14 amino acids. V lost 4 bases and J lost 0, with 11 bases in between. The CDR3 bases are TGCGCCAGCAGCCTAGACAGAGACTCCTACGAGCAGTACTTC. Translated: CASSLDRDSYEQYF. Variable domain in full (rest from reference TRBV5-1 and TRBJ2-7): KAGVTQTPRYLIKTRGQQVTLSCSPISGHRSVSWYQQTPGQGLQFLFEYFSETQRNKGNFPGRFSGRQFSNSRSEMNVSTLELGDSALYLCASSLDRDSYEQYFGPGTRLTVT.

This clonotype was picked up many times. This CDR3 reads CASSFLGQGSYNEQFF. CDR3 in DNA: TGTGCCAGCAGCTTTCTCGGACAGGGCTCCTACAATGAGCAGTTCTTC. This chain links TRBV7-9 with TRBJ2-1, with 8 positions matching TRBD1. CDR1 and CDR2 (germline): SEHNR, FQNEAQ (reference sequence). There are 16 residues in the CDR3. The trim removed 3 bases at V and 0 bases at J, leaving 4 bases unmatched. Full variable domain (rest looked up from reference TRBV7-9 and TRBJ2-1): DTGVSQNPRHKITKRGQNVTFRCDPISEHNRLYWYRQTLGQGPEFLTYFQNEAQLEKSRLLSDRFSAERPKGSFSTLEIQRTEQGDSAMYLCASSFLGQGSYNEQFFGPGTRLTVL.

Comments on this clonotype: Germline and junction disagree at one end, which may indicate a read error. This CDR3 reads CASGYSLWREGGGELFF. CDR3 nucleotides: TGTGCCAGCGGTTACTCGTTATGGCGGGAGGGCGGCGGGGAGCTGTTTTTT. The chain carries TRBV6-5 and TRBJ2-2; 9 bases are shared with TRBD2. Looked up from germline, CDR1 is MNHEY and CDR2 is SVGAGI. The CDR3 is 17 amino acids.

This clonotype was detected many times. This chain uses TRBV12-3 or TRBV12-4 with TRBJ2-2; no clear D. With 5 bases removed from V and 6 bases from J, the gap between germline ends came to 10 bases. The CDR3 is made up of 13 amino acids. This chain's CDR3 is CASSRMGSGELFF. The CDR3 bases are TGTGCCAGCAGTCGTATGGGATCCGGGGAGCTGTTTTTT.

This clonotype came up many times. V is TRBV4-1 and J is TRBJ2-7, with 10 bases matching TRBD2. CDR1 and CDR2 from the germline V gene are MGHRA and YSYEKL. The junction had 11 bases not matched to a gene; V was cut back by 3 bases and J by 6 bases. The CDR3 contains 16 residues. CDR3 amino acids: CASSQVLGLAGVEQYF. The DNA of the CDR3 is TGCGCCAGCAGCCAGGTTCTGGGCCTAGCGGGAGTCGAGCAGTACTTC.

At least ten counts were recorded for this clonotype. This sequence joins TRBV7-6 and TRBJ2-3, with TRBD2 identical over 7 bases. Germline V gene sequence: CDR1 SGHVS, CDR2 FNYEAQ. This CDR3 is 16 amino acids long. V trimming: 1 base; J trimming: 2 bases; junction bases outside the gene matches: 6. As DNA, the CDR3 is TGTGCCAGCAGCTTAGTTCCTAGCGGATACACAGATACGCAGTATTTT. Translated, it gives CASSLVPSGYTDTQYF.

This clonotype occurred many times. The chain links TRBV2 to TRBJ2-3, with 11 bases aligning to TRBD2. Trimming removed 6 bases from V and 2 bases from J; junction bases left unmatched: 10. The CDR3 length is 17 residues. Germline CDR1 reads SNHLY; CDR2 reads FYNNEI. CDR3 nucleotides: TGTGCCAGCAGGACTATAGCGGGAGGGCTTTCCACAGATACGCAGTATTTT. It codes for CASRTIAGGLSTDTQYF.

The CDR3 reads CSVEDRESSGYEQYF. The CDR3, as DNA: TGCAGCGTTGAAGACAGGGAATCATCGGGCTACGAGCAGTACTTC. The chain joins TRBV29-1 to TRBJ2-7; perhaps TRBD1 as D (5 bases). Germline V gene data show CDR1 as SQVTM and CDR2 as ANQGSEA. Deletions cut 0 bases from V and 3 bases from J, with 15 bases between. This CDR3 region has 15 residues.

This clonotype was seen ten or more times. This chain uses TRBV5-1 with TRBJ1-5; unclear D gene. Trimming removed 1 base from V and 4 bases from J, with 9 bases in between. CDR1 is SGHRS, CDR2 YFSETQ, per germline. This CDR3 has 14 residues. CDR3 sequence: CASSLYSGNQPQHF. In DNA, the CDR3 is TGCGCCAGCAGCTTGTACTCGGGTAATCAGCCCCAGCATTTT. Supplemented by reference TRBV5-1 and TRBJ1-5, the full variable domain reads KAGVTQTPRYLIKTRGQQVTLSCSPISGHRSVSWYQQTPGQGLQFLFEYFSETQRNKGNFPGRFSGRQFSNSRSEMNVSTLELGDSALYLCASSLYSGNQPQHFGDGTRLSIL.

This clonotype was seen at least ten times. The chain has TRBV28 and TRBJ1-1; no reliable D call. This CDR3 comprises 16 residues. The V and J ends lost 0 bases and 0 bases respectively, with 11 bases between them. The germline V gene encodes CDR1 MDHEN and CDR2 SYDVKM. DNA of the CDR3: TGTGCCAGCAGTTTATGGTCTGGAACTGTGAACACTGAAGCTTTCTTT. This translates into CASSLWSGTVNTEAFF.

The rearrangement links TRBV27 to TRBJ2-1; perhaps TRBD2 as D (5 bases). CDR3 length: 15 amino acids. V lost 5 bases to trimming and J lost 4 bases, with 15 bases between them. CDR1 and CDR2 (germline): MNHEY, SMNVEV (reference sequence). CDR3 sequence reads: CASSQRDLAYNEQFF. The CDR3 region has the DNA TGTGCCAGCAGTCAAAGAGACTTAGCGTACAATGAGCAGTTCTTC.

There are a few counts of this clonotype. Being one base from a much bigger clone, this may be a read error. CDR3 bases: TGCGCCAGCAGCCCAGGACAGAACTCGAACACTGAAGCTTCCTTT. It yields the protein CASSPGQNSNTEASF. The rearrangement uses TRBV5-1 and TRBJ1-1, with a weak D call TRBD1 (6 bases). This CDR3 contains 15 residues. Germline assignment: CDR1 SGHRS and CDR2 YFSETQ.

V gene TRBV12-3 or TRBV12-4 combines with J gene TRBJ2-1; 9 bases are a match to TRBD2. The CDR3 is made up of 21 amino acids. The junction had 26 bases not matched to a gene; V was cut back by 6 bases and J by 5 bases. The CDR3 region is CASSRRVWLAGLERVNNEQFF. CDR3 DNA sequence: TGTGCCAGCAGCCGAAGGGTGTGGCTAGCGGGGCTCGAAAGAGTTAACAATGAGCAGTTCTTC.

The chain recombines TRBV27 with TRBJ2-3, with TRBD2 matching 12 bases. Germline CDR1 is MNHEY and CDR2 is SMNVEV (reference sequence). Trimming took 6 bases from V and 4 from J; bases not matched to a gene: 5. This CDR3 comprises 15 residues. CDR3 residues: CASSPTSGGPDTQYF. The CDR3 DNA follows: TGTGCCAGCAGCCCGACTAGCGGGGGACCAGATACGCAGTATTTT.

This clonotype was counted at least ten times. The J gene is TRBJ2-3, the V gene TRBV6-2 or TRBV6-3; D call uncertain. This CDR3 comprises 12 residues. Germline lookup yields CDR1 MNHEY and CDR2 SVGEGT. V was clipped by 6 bases and J by 6 bases, with 10 bases between them. In nucleotides, the CDR3 is TGTGCCAGCAGGTACGGATTTGATACGCAGTATTTT. This sequence encodes CASRYGFDTQYF.

This clonotype was observed a few times. Being one base from a much bigger clone, this may be a read error. This chain uses TRBV28 with TRBJ1-5; 9 nucleotides align to TRBD1. The CDR3 covers 13 residues. The V gene's germline CDR1 is MDHEN and CDR2 SYDVKM. This chain's CDR3 is CGGRTGANQPQHF. CDR3 DNA: TGTGGCGGCCGGACAGGGGCAAATCAGCCCCAGCATTTT.

There are many counts of this clonotype. This chain joins TRBV27 and TRBJ2-3; D is possibly TRBD2 (5 bases). Germline values: CDR1 MNHEY, CDR2 SMNVEV (reference sequence). The CDR3 is 14 amino acids. The germline V and J ends were trimmed by 4 bases and 4 bases, with 12 bases remaining between them. CDR3 sequence: CASSSGSVADTQYF. The CDR3, as DNA: TGTGCCAGCAGTTCAGGTAGCGTGGCAGATACGCAGTATTTT.

Many counts were recorded for this clonotype. The chain combines TRBV29-1 with TRBJ2-3, with 10 bases aligning to TRBD2. The ends lost 2 bases at V and 0 bases at J; junction bases unmatched: 8. Germline CDR1 and CDR2: SQVTM and ANQGSEA. The CDR3 consists of 17 residues. The CDR3 loop reads CSVERAGSGRSTDTQYF. In DNA form, the CDR3 reads TGCAGCGTTGAAAGGGCTGGTAGCGGGAGGAGCACAGATACGCAGTATTTT.

This clonotype was picked up many times. CDR3 sequence: CASSLGPSSAYEQYF. CDR3 nucleotides: TGTGCCAGCAGCTTAGGCCCATCCTCCGCCTACGAGCAGTACTTC. The chain employs TRBV11-2 and TRBJ2-7; D gene unclear. The CDR3 contains 15 residues. Germline lookup yields CDR1 SGHAT and CDR2 FQNNGV. V lost 1 base and J 2 bases, leaving 12 bases between the germline ends.

This clonotype was recorded many times. V gene TRBV6-6 combines with J gene TRBJ2-7; perhaps TRBD1 as D (6 bases). CDR1 is MNHNY, CDR2 SVGAGI, per germline (reference sequence). The CDR3 covers 15 residues. Trimming left V 3 bases short and J 2 bases short, with 14 bases between. The CDR3 DNA follows: TGTGCCAGCAGTTATATGGGGACACCGCCCTACGAGCAGTACTTC. It encodes CASSYMGTPPYEQYF.

This clonotype was observed a handful of times. The CDR3 DNA follows: TGTGCCAGCAGCTTGTCTAGCACTGAAGCTTTCTTT. It codes for CASSLSSTEAFF. V usage is TRBV5-6 and J usage is TRBJ1-1; D call uncertain. Trimming shortened V by 1 base and J by 4 bases, and 5 bases separated the two germline ends. Germline-derived CDR1 and CDR2 are SGHDT and YYEEEE. The CDR3 extends over 12 amino acids.

This clonotype showed up just a few times. The V call is TRBV18, the J call TRBJ1-4; D gene uncertain. Germline values: CDR1 KGHSH, CDR2 LQKENI. The CDR3 spans 15 residues. The V and J ends lost 0 bases and 1 base respectively, with 6 bases between them. This CDR3 is CASSPPTLTNEKLFF. In DNA form, the CDR3 reads TGTGCCAGCTCACCACCGACTTTAACTAATGAAAAACTGTTTTTT.

This clonotype occurred many times. The chain has TRBV7-8 and TRBJ2-5; 10 nucleotides agree with TRBD2. The V gene end was trimmed by 5 bases and the J gene end by 1 base; junction bases not matched to a gene: 10. The CDR3 has 17 amino acids. The germline V gene has CDR1 SGHVS and CDR2 FQNEAQ. The DNA for the CDR3 is TGTGCCAGCAGCCCTCGACTAGCGGGCGTAGTCCAAGAGACCCAGTACTTC. Translated, it gives CASSPRLAGVVQETQYF.

This clonotype was counted a few times. The chain couples TRBV7-9 to TRBJ1-1, with TRBD1 matching 10 bases. CDR3 length equals 18 residues. Looked up from germline, CDR1 is SEHNR and CDR2 is FQNEAQ (reference sequence). V gave up 2 bases and J gave up 7 bases; unmatched junction bases: 16. The DNA of the CDR3 is TGTGCCAGCAGCTTAAATCAGGGAGACAGGGGGCCGATGAATGAAGCTTTCTTT. Protein: CASSLNQGDRGPMNEAFF.

This clonotype was detected only once. V gene TRBV27 combines with J gene TRBJ1-2; tentatively, D is TRBD1 (6 bases). V lost 2 bases to trimming and J lost 3 bases, with 13 bases between them. Per germline, CDR1 MNHEY and CDR2 SMNVEV (reference sequence). This CDR3 is 15 amino acids long. The CDR3 region is CASSLPSQGYYGYTF. The DNA for the CDR3 is TGTGCCAGCAGTTTACCGTCACAGGGATACTATGGCTACACCTTC.